A selection of T cell receptor beta chains follows, all from one sample in a study of CD8+ T cells in alopecia areata. The repertoire was sequenced with immunoSEQ multiplex PCR; TCRdb's copy has only in-frame clones and lacks some. The sample includes about 210,000 clones, approximately 47% of them seen just once. The input for sequencing was CD4+ T cells sorted from blood, taken at roughly week 38, from a patient treated with tofacitinib. These TCRs come from a human donor with alopecia areata. CDR3s include the opening cysteine and the closing phenylalanine or tryptophan. The D gene is left open where the match is weak. Size is omitted from some rows. Given values are once, few, many or a class for expanded clones.

j_call clone_size v_call d_call cdr3_aa cdr3_nt
TRBJ2-2 NA TRBV29-1 NA CSVGHTGELFF TGCAGCGTGGGGCACACCGGGGAGCTGTTTTTT
TRBJ2-1 NA TRBV9 NA CASSETDSSYNEQFF TGTGCCAGCAGCGAGACCGATAGCTCCTACAATGAGCAGTTCTTC
TRBJ2-5 many TRBV12-5 TRBD2 CASGRGTSGLETQYF TGTGCTAGTGGCCGCGGGACTAGCGGGTTGGAGACCCAGTACTTC
TRBJ2-7 NA TRBV29-1 TRBD2 CSVGGGSSYEQYF TGCAGCGTTGGGGGCGGGAGCTCCTACGAGCAGTACTTC
TRBJ1-2 NA TRBV7-2 TRBD1 CASSFSALGTGAGYTF TGTGCCAGCAGCTTTTCGGCCCTCGGGACAGGGGCTGGCTACACCTTC
TRBJ1-1 few TRBV7-9 NA CASSLAPAGDTEAFF TGTGCCAGCAGCTTAGCGCCAGCAGGTGACACTGAAGCTTTCTTT
TRBJ1-2 few TRBV4-1 NA CASSQLKGGYTF TGCGCCAGCAGCCAATTAAAGGGCGGCTACACCTTC
TRBJ2-1 few TRBV5-6 NA CASSMTPVNNEQFF TGTGCCAGCAGTATGACCCCGGTAAACAATGAGCAGTTCTTC
TRBJ2-3 NA TRBV6-1 NA CASRVPRELDTQYF TGTGCCAGCAGAGTTCCTAGAGAATTAGATACGCAGTATTTT
TRBJ1-2 few TRBV28 NA CASSQGAYGYTF TGTGCCAGCTCACAGGGTGCCTATGGCTACACCTTC
TRBJ1-5 NA TRBV27 NA CASSLGTAHNQPQHF TGTGCCAGCAGTTTGGGCACGGCACATAATCAGCCCCAGCATTTT
TRBJ2-1 once TRBV4-1 TRBD2 CASSERFGAGGNTYNEQFF TGCGCCAGCAGCGAGCGGTTTGGGGCGGGAGGGAACACCTACAATGAGCAGTTCTTC